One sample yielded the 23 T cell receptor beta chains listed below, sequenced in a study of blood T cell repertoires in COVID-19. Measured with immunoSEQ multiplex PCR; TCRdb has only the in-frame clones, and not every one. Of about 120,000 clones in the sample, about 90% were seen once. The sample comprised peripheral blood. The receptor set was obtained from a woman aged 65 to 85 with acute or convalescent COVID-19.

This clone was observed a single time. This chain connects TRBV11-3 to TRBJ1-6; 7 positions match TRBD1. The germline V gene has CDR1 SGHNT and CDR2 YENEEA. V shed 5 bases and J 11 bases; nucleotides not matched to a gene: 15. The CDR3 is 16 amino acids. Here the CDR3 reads CASSKPTNRGATPLHF. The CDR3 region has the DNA TGTGCCAGCAGCAAACCCACTAACAGGGGAGCGACACCCCTCCACTTT.

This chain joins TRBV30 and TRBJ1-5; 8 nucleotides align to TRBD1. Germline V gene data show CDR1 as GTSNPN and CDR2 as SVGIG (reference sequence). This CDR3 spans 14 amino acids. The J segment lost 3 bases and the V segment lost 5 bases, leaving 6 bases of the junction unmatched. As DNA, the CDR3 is TGTGCCTGGGGAGGGACAGGTCTCAATCAGCCCCAGCATTTT. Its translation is CAWGGTGLNQPQHF.

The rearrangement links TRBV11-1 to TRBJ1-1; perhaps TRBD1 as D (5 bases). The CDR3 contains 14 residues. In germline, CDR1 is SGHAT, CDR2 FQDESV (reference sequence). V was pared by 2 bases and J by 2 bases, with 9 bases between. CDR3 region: CASSLTQANTEAFF. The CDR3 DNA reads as TGTGCCAGCAGCTTAACACAGGCAAACACTGAAGCTTTCTTT.

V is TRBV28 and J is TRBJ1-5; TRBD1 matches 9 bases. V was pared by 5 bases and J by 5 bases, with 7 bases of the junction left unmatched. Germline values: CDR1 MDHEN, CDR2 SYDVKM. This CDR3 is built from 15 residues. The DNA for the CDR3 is TGTGCCAGCAGTCACTCGACAGGGGGATATCAGCCCCAGCATTTT. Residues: CASSHSTGGYQPQHF.

The CDR3 here is CATTGVYGYTF. The CDR3 coding sequence is TGTGCTACGACAGGGGTCTATGGCTACACCTTC. The chain carries TRBV28 and TRBJ1-2; 8 bases map to TRBD1. The germline gives CDR1 MDHEN, CDR2 SYDVKM. This CDR3 spans 11 amino acids.

For the CDR3, the DNA is TGTGCCAGCAGTTTGTCTGACACCATATATTTT. It translates to CASSLSDTIYF. J is TRBJ1-3 and V is TRBV28; D gene unclear. The V and J ends lost 3 bases and 8 bases respectively, with 5 bases between them. CDR1 and CDR2 from the germline V gene are MDHEN and SYDVKM. The CDR3 is 11 amino acids. The full variable domain, rest sourced from reference TRBV28 and TRBJ1-3, is DVKVTQSSRYLVKRTGEKVFLECVQDMDHENMFWYRQDPGLGLRLIYFSYDVKMKEKGDIPEGYSVSREKKERFSLILESASTNQTSMYLCASSLSDTIYFGEGSWLTVV.

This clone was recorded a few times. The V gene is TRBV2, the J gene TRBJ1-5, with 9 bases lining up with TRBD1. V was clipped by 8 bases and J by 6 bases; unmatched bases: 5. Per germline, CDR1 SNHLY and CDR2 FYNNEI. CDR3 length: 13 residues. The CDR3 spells CASADRGSQPQHF. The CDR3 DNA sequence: TGTGCCAGCGCGGACAGGGGAAGTCAGCCCCAGCATTTT.

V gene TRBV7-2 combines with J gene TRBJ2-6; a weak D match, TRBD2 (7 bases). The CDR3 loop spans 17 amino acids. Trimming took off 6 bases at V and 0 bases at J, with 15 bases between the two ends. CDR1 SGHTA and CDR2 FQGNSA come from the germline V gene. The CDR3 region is CASRGGQGTSGANVLTF. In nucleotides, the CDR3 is TGTGCCAGCAGGGGGGGGCAGGGGACCTCTGGGGCCAACGTCCTGACTTTC.

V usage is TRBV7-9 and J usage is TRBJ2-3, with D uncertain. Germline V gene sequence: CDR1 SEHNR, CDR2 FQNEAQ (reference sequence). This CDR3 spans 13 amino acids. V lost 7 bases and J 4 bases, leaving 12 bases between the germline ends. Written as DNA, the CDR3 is TGTGCCAGCACCTGGGTCGGAGCAGATACGCAGTATTTT. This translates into CASTWVGADTQYF. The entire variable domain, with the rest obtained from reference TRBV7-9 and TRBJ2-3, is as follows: DTGVSQNPRHKITKRGQNVTFRCDPISEHNRLYWYRQTLGQGPEFLTYFQNEAQLEKSRLLSDRFSAERPKGSFSTLEIQRTEQGDSAMYLCASTWVGADTQYFGPGTRLTVL.

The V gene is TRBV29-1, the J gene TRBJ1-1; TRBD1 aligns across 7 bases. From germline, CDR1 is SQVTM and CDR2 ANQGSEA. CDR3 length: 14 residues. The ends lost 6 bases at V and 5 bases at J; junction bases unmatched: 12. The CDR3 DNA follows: TGCAGCGTCCTAGAACAGGGGAGCGGGACTGAAGCTTTCTTT. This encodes CSVLEQGSGTEAFF. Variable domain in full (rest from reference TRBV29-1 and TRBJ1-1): SAVISQKPSRDICQRGTSLTIQCQVDSQVTMMFWYRQQPGQSLTLIATANQGSEATYESGFVIDKFPISRPNLTFSTLTVSNMSPEDSSIYLCSVLEQGSGTEAFFGQGTRLTVV.

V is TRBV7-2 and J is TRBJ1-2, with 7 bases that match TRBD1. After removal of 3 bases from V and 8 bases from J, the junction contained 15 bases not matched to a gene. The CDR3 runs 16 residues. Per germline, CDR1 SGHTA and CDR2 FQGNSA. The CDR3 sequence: CASSLRGGNSLSGYTF. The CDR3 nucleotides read TGTGCCAGCAGCTTGAGAGGGGGCAATAGTTTGAGCGGCTACACCTTC.

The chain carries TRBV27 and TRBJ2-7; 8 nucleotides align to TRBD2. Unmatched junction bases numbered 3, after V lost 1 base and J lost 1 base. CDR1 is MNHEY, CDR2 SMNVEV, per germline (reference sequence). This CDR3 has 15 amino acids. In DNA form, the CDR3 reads TGTGCCAGCAGTTTATTGCGGGGGGCATCCTACGAGCAGTACTTC. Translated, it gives CASSLLRGASYEQYF.

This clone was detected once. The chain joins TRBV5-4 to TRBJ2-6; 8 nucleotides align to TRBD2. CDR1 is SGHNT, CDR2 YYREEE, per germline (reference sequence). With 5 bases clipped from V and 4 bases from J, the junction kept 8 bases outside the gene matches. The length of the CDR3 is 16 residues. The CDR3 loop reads CASRSGGGTGANVLTF. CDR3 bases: TGTGCCAGCAGGTCCGGGGGGGGCACCGGGGCCAACGTCCTGACTTTC.

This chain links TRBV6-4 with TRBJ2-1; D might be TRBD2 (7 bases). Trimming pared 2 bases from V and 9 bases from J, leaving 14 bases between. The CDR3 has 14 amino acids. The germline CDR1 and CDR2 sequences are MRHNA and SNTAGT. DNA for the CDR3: TGTGCCAGCAGTGACACCGGGGGGCGTGGTGAGCAGTTCTTC. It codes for CASSDTGGRGEQFF.

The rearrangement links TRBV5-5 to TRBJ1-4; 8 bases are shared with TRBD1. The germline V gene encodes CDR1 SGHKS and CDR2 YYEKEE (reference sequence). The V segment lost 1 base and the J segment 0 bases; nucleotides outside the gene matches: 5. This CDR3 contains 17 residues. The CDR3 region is CASSLRQGQPTNEKLFF. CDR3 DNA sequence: TGTGCCAGCAGCTTGCGACAGGGGCAACCAACTAATGAAAAACTGTTTTTT.

The CDR3 nucleotides read TGTGCCACGGGGAGCGGGGGGGACTATTACTTC. Translation: CATGSGGDYYF. The chain couples TRBV15 to TRBJ2-4; 10 bases align to TRBD2. Germline V gene data show CDR1 as LNHNV and CDR2 as YYDKDF (reference sequence). The junction had 9 bases not matched to a gene; V was cut back by 9 bases and J by 16 bases. CDR3 length: 11 amino acids.

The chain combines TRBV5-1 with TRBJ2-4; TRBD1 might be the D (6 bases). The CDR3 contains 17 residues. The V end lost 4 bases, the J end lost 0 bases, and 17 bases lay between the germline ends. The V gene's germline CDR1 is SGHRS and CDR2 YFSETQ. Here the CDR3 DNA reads TGCGCCAGCAGCCCGCAGTGGGCAGGGGTAGCCAAAAACATTCAGTACTTC. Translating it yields CASSPQWAGVAKNIQYF.

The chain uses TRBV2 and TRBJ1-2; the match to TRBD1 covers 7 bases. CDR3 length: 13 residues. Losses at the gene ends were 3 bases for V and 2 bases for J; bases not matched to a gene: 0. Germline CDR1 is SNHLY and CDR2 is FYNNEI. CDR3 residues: CASSETGNYGYTF. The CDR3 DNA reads TGTGCCAGCAGTGAGACAGGGAACTATGGCTACACCTTC.

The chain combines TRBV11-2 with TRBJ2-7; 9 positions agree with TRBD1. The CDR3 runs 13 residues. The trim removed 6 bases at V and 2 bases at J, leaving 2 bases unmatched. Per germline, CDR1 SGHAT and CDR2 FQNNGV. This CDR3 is CASRDRGPYEQYF. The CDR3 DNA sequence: TGTGCCAGCAGGGACAGGGGTCCCTACGAGCAGTACTTC. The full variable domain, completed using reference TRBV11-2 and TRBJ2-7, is EAGVAQSPRYKIIEKRQSVAFWCNPISGHATLYWYQQILGQGPKLLIQFQNNGVVDDSQLPKDRFSAERLKGVDSTLKIQPAKLEDSAVYLCASRDRGPYEQYFGPGTRLTVT.

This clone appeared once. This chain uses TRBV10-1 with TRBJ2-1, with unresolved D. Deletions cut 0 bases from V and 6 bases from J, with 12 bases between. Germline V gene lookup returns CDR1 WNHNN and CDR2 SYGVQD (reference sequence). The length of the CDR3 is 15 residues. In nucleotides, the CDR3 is TGCGCCAGCAGTGAGTCGACGGGTGCTAGCAATGAGCAGTTCTTC. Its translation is CASSESTGASNEQFF.

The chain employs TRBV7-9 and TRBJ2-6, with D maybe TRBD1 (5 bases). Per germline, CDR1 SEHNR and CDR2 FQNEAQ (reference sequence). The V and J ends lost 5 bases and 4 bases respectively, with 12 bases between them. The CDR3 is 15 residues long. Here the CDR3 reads CASSLPGIGANVLTF. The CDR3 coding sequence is TGTGCCAGCAGCCTTCCAGGGATAGGGGCCAACGTCCTGACTTTC. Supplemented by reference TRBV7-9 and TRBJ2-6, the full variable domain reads DTGVSQNPRHKITKRGQNVTFRCDPISEHNRLYWYRQTLGQGPEFLTYFQNEAQLEKSRLLSDRFSAERPKGSFSTLEIQRTEQGDSAMYLCASSLPGIGANVLTFGAGSRLTVL.

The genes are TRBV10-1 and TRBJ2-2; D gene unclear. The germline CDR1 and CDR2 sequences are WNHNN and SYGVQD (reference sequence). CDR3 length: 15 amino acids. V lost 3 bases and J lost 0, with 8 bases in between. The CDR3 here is CASSEARANTGELFF. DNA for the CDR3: TGCGCCAGCAGTGAAGCGAGAGCGAACACCGGGGAGCTGTTTTTT.

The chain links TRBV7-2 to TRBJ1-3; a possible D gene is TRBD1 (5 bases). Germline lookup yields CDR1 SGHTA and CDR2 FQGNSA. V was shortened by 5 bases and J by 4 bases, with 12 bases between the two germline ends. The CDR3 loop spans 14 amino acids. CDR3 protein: CASSQAREGNTIYF. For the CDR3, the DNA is TGTGCCAGCAGCCAAGCCAGGGAAGGAAACACCATATATTTT.